The clone carrying this T cell receptor beta chain was seen at least ten times. Its antigen remains unidentified. The germline V gene encodes CDR1 SQVTM and CDR2 ANQGSEA. V lost 4 bases and J lost 5, with 15 bases in between. The length of the CDR3 is 13 residues. About 480 ng RNA was reverse transcribed with alpha and beta constant-region primers. Alpha and beta chain libraries were made separately by chain-specific third strand synthesis with multiplexing indices. One primer pair amplified all rearrangements per chain; each cDNA got molecular barcodes. Priming off the SP2 site generated the second strand. TCRdb reanalysed the 5' RACE reads using MiXCR and keeps one entry per CDR3 protein. The data hold around 5,000 distinct CDR3 sequences, with less than 25% observed a single time. The record originates from a study of HIV-infected patients and healthy controls. The wider study: No general T-cell lymphocytopenia was present, and per-chain CDR3 totals resembled those of controls. Study-wide results and caveats: HIV-infected patients and controls differed significantly in mean usage of eight alpha and eight beta V genes.

All unsorted peripheral T cells were captured because whole blood was used without fractionation. The TCR was taken from an adult with HIV infection. The material sequenced was blood, taken before antiretroviral therapy. This chain links TRBV29-1 with TRBJ2-7; possibly TRBD1 for D (5 bases). CDR3 DNA: TGCAGCGTTGTTGGCAGGGTTGGGGACGAGCAGTACTTC. It translates to CSVVGRVGDEQYF.